The 13 T cell receptor beta chains below come from one sample, sequenced in a study of blood T cell repertoires in COVID-19 (dated by TCRdb to between 2020 and 2021). The method behind the library was the immunoSEQ multiplex PCR assay. The source is immuneACCESS, and TCRdb retained only in-frame sequences with V and J called. Part of the clones is not carried over; for the studies checked, unresolved V genes explain less than half of this, and the remainder is unexplained. The sample contains approximately 210,000 clones, approximately 82% of them found a single time. The ten top clones hold approximately 12% of the sample. The specimen was peripheral blood. These receptors came from a woman aged 35 to 49 with acute or convalescent COVID-19.

This sequence joins TRBV7-2 and TRBJ2-7, with D possibly matching TRBD2 (6 bases). The CDR3 totals 13 residues. Trimming left V 11 bases short and J 3 bases short, with 17 bases between. CDR1 SGHTA and CDR2 FQGNSA come from the germline V gene. DNA for the CDR3: TGTGCCTCCGCCAGGACTACCATCTACGAGCAGTACTTC. Amino acid sequence: CASARTTIYEQYF.

This clone has just one count. The genes are TRBV25-1 and TRBJ1-1; D ambiguous. Germline loops: CDR1 MGHDK, CDR2 SYGVNS. V lost 10 bases, J lost 7 bases, and 19 bases lay in between. The CDR3 runs 13 residues. The CDR3 loop reads CATTRGPELEAFF. CDR3 DNA sequence: TGTGCCACCACTCGTGGGCCGGAACTTGAAGCTTTCTTT.

This chain connects TRBV18 to TRBJ2-3; tentative D call: TRBD2 (5 bases). The CDR3 has 12 amino acids. Germline loops: CDR1 KGHSH, CDR2 LQKENI. V was trimmed by 3 bases and J by 12 bases, leaving 13 bases between them. CDR3 residues: CASSPSGDSQYF. The CDR3 DNA follows: TGTGCCAGCTCACCCTCCGGGGATTCACAGTATTTT.

V is TRBV3-1 (or the pseudogene TRBV3-2) and J is TRBJ2-2, with D possibly being TRBD1 (5 bases). This CDR3 spans 14 amino acids. V lost 1 base and J lost 3, with 6 bases in between. The germline V gene has CDR1 LGHDT and CDR2 YNNKEL (reference sequence). The DNA for the CDR3 is TGTGCCAGCAGCCAAGCCAGGGACACCGGGGAGCTGTTTTTT. It encodes CASSQARDTGELFF.

The V call is TRBV12-5, the J call TRBJ1-2; 7 bases line up with TRBD1. The CDR3 has 15 amino acids. From germline, CDR1 is LGHNT and CDR2 FRNRAP. V was clipped by 2 bases and J by 4 bases; unmatched bases: 7. As DNA, the CDR3 is TGTGCTAGTGGTTTGTCCTCCGGGACAGCCTATGGCTACACCTTC. It yields the protein CASGLSSGTAYGYTF.

The chain combines TRBV2 with TRBJ2-1; 9 bases are shared with TRBD1. CDR1 is SNHLY, CDR2 FYNNEI, per germline. V lost 1 base to trimming and J lost 4 bases; unmatched junction nucleotides: 5. This CDR3 spans 16 amino acids. CDR3 in amino acids: CASSEEDRGGYNEQFF. DNA of the CDR3: TGTGCCAGCAGTGAAGAGGACAGGGGAGGGTACAATGAGCAGTTCTTC. Full variable domain (remainder filled in from reference TRBV2 and TRBJ2-1): EPEVTQTPSHQVTQMGQEVILRCVPISNHLYFYWYRQILGQKVEFLVSFYNNEISEKSEIFDDQFSVERPDGSNFTLKIRSTKLEDSAMYFCASSEEDRGGYNEQFFGPGTRLTVL.

The chain recombines TRBV5-1 with TRBJ2-7; weak D call: TRBD2 (6 bases). From germline, CDR1 is SGHRS and CDR2 YFSETQ. This CDR3 is built from 13 residues. V was cut by 4 bases and J by 4 bases, with 12 bases left in between. CDR3 region: CASSTLRGYEQYF. In DNA, the CDR3 is TGCGCCAGCAGCACTCTCCGGGGGTACGAGCAGTACTTC. The full variable domain, with the rest looked up from reference TRBV5-1 and TRBJ2-7, is KAGVTQTPRYLIKTRGQQVTLSCSPISGHRSVSWYQQTPGQGLQFLFEYFSETQRNKGNFPGRFSGRQFSNSRSEMNVSTLELGDSALYLCASSTLRGYEQYFGPGTRLTVT.

This chain connects TRBV19 to TRBJ2-1; 10 positions agree with TRBD1. The CDR3 contains 14 residues. Per germline, CDR1 LNHDA and CDR2 SQIVND (reference sequence). V gave up 5 bases and J gave up 6 bases; unmatched junction bases: 4. CDR3 residues: CASSLRTGGNEQFF. Here the CDR3 DNA reads TGTGCCAGTAGTTTACGGACAGGGGGCAATGAGCAGTTCTTC.

The chain has TRBV6-5 and TRBJ1-2; the D is unclear. The CDR3 is made up of 11 amino acids. V dropped 7 bases and J dropped 4 bases, with 7 bases sitting between them. The germline V gene has CDR1 MNHEY and CDR2 SVGAGI. CDR3 DNA: TGTGCCAGCAAAACAGCCTATGGCTACACCTTC. Translated: CASKTAYGYTF.

V and J are TRBV5-1 and TRBJ1-3; 10 bases fit TRBD1. The V and J ends lost 0 bases and 0 bases, in that order; junction bases with no gene match: 6. The CDR3 is made up of 18 amino acids. Germline V lookup: CDR1 SGHRS, CDR2 YFSETQ. The CDR3 protein is CASSLVRTGGNSGNTIYF. The CDR3 DNA sequence: TGCGCCAGCAGCTTGGTTCGGACAGGGGGAAACTCTGGAAACACCATATATTTT.

The chain combines TRBV6-5 with TRBJ1-6; D is unclear. The CDR3 sequence is 13 residues long. The germline V gene encodes CDR1 MNHEY and CDR2 SVGAGI. V dropped 8 bases and J dropped 3 bases, with 8 bases sitting between them. The CDR3 DNA reads TGTGCCAGCCAGGAAAGCTATAATTCACCCCTCCACTTT. Translated, it gives CASQESYNSPLHF.

The chain combines TRBV21-1 with TRBJ2-2; the table's D call TRBD2 went unverified against the DNA. TRBV21-1 is a recognized pseudogene. The CDR3 has 16 amino acids. CDR3 sequence reads: CASSKGAGGPTGELFF. CDR3 nucleotide sequence: TGTGCCAGCAGCAAAGGAGCGGGGGGTCCCACCGGGGAGCTGTTTTTT.

This chain uses TRBV4-3 with TRBJ2-1; 10 bases are shared with TRBD2. Trimming at V came to 0 bases and at J to 8 bases, leaving 10 bases not matched to a gene. Germline V lookup: CDR1 LGHNA, CDR2 YSLEER. There are 17 residues in the CDR3. The CDR3 is CASSQEWGPSGSDEQFF. CDR3 nucleotide sequence: TGCGCCAGCAGCCAAGAGTGGGGCCCTAGCGGGAGTGATGAGCAGTTCTTC.